A selection of T cell receptor beta chains follows, all from one sample in a study of blood T cell repertoires in COVID-19. Only in-frame clones appear in the TCRdb table, and some are missing; sequencing was by immunoSEQ multiplex PCR. The repertoire has about 210,000 clones, 80% of them found once; the top ten carry about 4.3%. The sequenced sample consisted of PBMCs or T cells enriched from blood (not recorded which). These receptors all stem from a man aged 30 to 45 with acute COVID-19. CDR3s include the opening cysteine and the closing phenylalanine or tryptophan. The D gene is left open where the match is weak.

v_call,j_call,cdr3_length,d_call,cdr3_aa
TRBV7-6,TRBJ2-7,15,TRBD1,CASSLFSGQPYEQYF
TRBV5-5,TRBJ1-2,12,TRBD1,CASILTGEGYTF
TRBV6-5,TRBJ1-2,15,.,CASSNSWVGGDGYTF
TRBV19,TRBJ2-5,14,.,CASSNTRGSETQYF
TRBV5-6,TRBJ2-5,12,.,CASSLPRETQYF
TRBV29-1,TRBJ1-1,13,TRBD1,CSGIRAIGQGAFF
TRBV5-1,TRBJ1-6,16,TRBD1,CASSSGTGAGNSPLHF
TRBV27,TRBJ2-3,14,TRBD1,CASSRQGNTDTQYF
TRBV11-2,TRBJ2-2,13,.,CASSLADTGELFF
TRBV25-1,TRBJ1-5,13,.,CASRESGNQPQHF
TRBV6-6,TRBJ1-6,16,TRBD1,CASSRGQGLINSPLHF
TRBV12-5,TRBJ2-5,16,.,CASGLAPGGGGETQYF
TRBV20-1,TRBJ2-5,15,TRBD2,CSASGLAGGQETQYF
TRBV5-1,TRBJ2-1,15,.,CASSLAGSSYNEQFF
TRBV30,TRBJ2-1,14,TRBD1,CAWSWDRGYNEQFF
TRBV18,TRBJ2-5,14,.,CASSRGTHQETQYF
TRBV4-1,TRBJ2-7,14,.,CASSQDLGSYEQYF
TRBV10-3,TRBJ2-2,14,.,CAITPQWGAGELFF
TRBV28,TRBJ2-7,16,TRBD1,CASSLWGQLTSYEQYF
TRBV29-1,TRBJ1-2,13,.,CSAREGGNYGYTF
TRBV5-6,TRBJ1-1,16,TRBD1,CASSPDRGPLNTEAFF
TRBV18,TRBJ1-4,16,.,CASSHTQGPLNEKLFF
TRBV19,TRBJ2-2,14,.,CASSISGRTGELFF
TRBV14,TRBJ2-6,20,.,CASSHLLRDFLSSGANVLTF
TRBV12-5,TRBJ1-5,15,.,CASGLVQGFNQPQHF
TRBV3-1/TRBV3-2,TRBJ1-1,12,.,CASSQDRSKAFF
TRBV28,TRBJ2-2,12,TRBD2,CASGGDTGELFF
TRBV5-1,TRBJ2-1,14,.,CASSILGATGEQFF
TRBV11-1,TRBJ1-2,15,.,CASSLGQGEGSGYTF